A selection of T cell receptor beta chains follows, all from one sample in a study of regulatory T cells in long-lasting Graves disease. TCRdb fed the multiplex PCR reads into MiXCR, producing one record per CDR3 protein. The sample consists of 520,000 or so distinct CDR3 sequences, 12% of them appearing once. The data were also submitted as part of a second study, on T cells in Graves' hyperthyroidism and ophthalmopathy.

The specimen was peripheral blood mononuclear cells (PBMCs), collected at new diagnosis, from a patient treated with antithyroid drugs. The receptors stem from a woman in her twenties or thirties with Graves disease. Both conserved end residues are part of each CDR3. The D gene is left open where the match is weak. Only part of the rows carry a size: once, few, many, or a class if the clone is expanded.

v_gene: TRBV27; d_gene: TRBD1; abundance: .; j_gene: TRBJ2-7; CDR3nt: TGTGCCAGCAGTCGAAAGACAGGGGGGGCCTACGAGCAGTACTTC; CDR3aa: CASSRKTGGAYEQYF
v_gene: TRBV20-1; d_gene: .; abundance: few; j_gene: TRBJ2-6; CDR3nt: TGCAGTGCCCGAGGGTCAGGGCTCGGGGCCAACGTCCTGACTTTC; CDR3aa: CSARGSGLGANVLTF
v_gene: TRBV2; d_gene: TRBD1; abundance: many; j_gene: TRBJ2-1; CDR3nt: TGTGCCAGCACTTGGACAGGGCTTCATGAGCAGTTCTTC; CDR3aa: CASTWTGLHEQFF
v_gene: TRBV6-1; d_gene: .; abundance: many; j_gene: TRBJ1-4; CDR3nt: TGTGCCAGCAGTGAAGAGACCCCCACTTGGGGTGAAAAACTGTTTTTT; CDR3aa: CASSEETPTWGEKLFF
v_gene: TRBV27; d_gene: .; abundance: .; j_gene: TRBJ2-7; CDR3nt: TGTGCCAGCAGTATACGGGGGGGGGACAGTCGATCTTACGAGCAGTACTTC; CDR3aa: CASSIRGGDSRSYEQYF
v_gene: TRBV14; d_gene: .; abundance: .; j_gene: TRBJ2-7; CDR3nt: TGTGCGTCGGGCAGGGCAGTACGTGAGCAGTACTTC; CDR3aa: CASGRAVREQYF
v_gene: TRBV6-2/TRBV6-3; d_gene: .; abundance: .; j_gene: TRBJ2-7; CDR3nt: TGTGCCAGCAGTGAAGTCTCCGGGACCGCCTACTCGAGATCCTACGGGCAGTACTTC; CDR3aa: CASSEVSGTAYSRSYGQYF
v_gene: TRBV25-1; d_gene: TRBD1; abundance: many; j_gene: TRBJ1-5; CDR3nt: TGTGCCAGCAGTGATAACGGGACAGGGCTTAATCAGCCCCAGCATTTT; CDR3aa: CASSDNGTGLNQPQHF
v_gene: TRBV2; d_gene: TRBD2; abundance: many; j_gene: TRBJ2-7; CDR3nt: TGTGCCAGCAGGGGGACTAGCGGGAGTCTAGACGAGCAGTACTTC; CDR3aa: CASRGTSGSLDEQYF
v_gene: TRBV5-6; d_gene: .; abundance: many; j_gene: TRBJ1-1; CDR3nt: TGTGCCAGCAGCTTGGATAGGCTGGGAGCTTTCTTT; CDR3aa: CASSLDRLGAFF
v_gene: TRBV10-3; d_gene: TRBD2; abundance: many; j_gene: TRBJ2-7; CDR3nt: TGTGCCATCAGTAAGGGACTAGCGGGAGTTGGTGAGCAGTACTTC; CDR3aa: CAISKGLAGVGEQYF
v_gene: TRBV6-9; d_gene: .; abundance: .; j_gene: TRBJ2-5; CDR3nt: TGTGCCAGCAGTTACGGCCAGGGCGGAGGAGAGACCCAGTACTTC; CDR3aa: CASSYGQGGGETQYF
v_gene: TRBV20-1; d_gene: TRBD2; abundance: many; j_gene: TRBJ2-1; CDR3nt: TGCAGTGCTAGAGGGGGACTAGCGGTAAGGTACAATGAGCAGTTCTTC; CDR3aa: CSARGGLAVRYNEQFF
v_gene: TRBV29-1; d_gene: TRBD2; abundance: .; j_gene: TRBJ2-5; CDR3nt: TGCAGCGTTGATACACTAGCGGGCGTAGAGACCCAGTACTTC; CDR3aa: CSVDTLAGVETQYF
v_gene: TRBV12-3/TRBV12-4; d_gene: .; abundance: .; j_gene: TRBJ2-1; CDR3nt: TGTGCCAGCAGTTTAGCAATAGGTTTGTACCAAGAGACCCAGTGCTTC; CDR3aa: CASSLAIGLYQETQCF
v_gene: TRBV6-1; d_gene: TRBD2; abundance: .; j_gene: TRBJ2-7; CDR3nt: TGTGCCAGCCACCCTAGCGGGATTTGGTACGAGCAGTACTTC; CDR3aa: CASHPSGIWYEQYF
v_gene: TRBV6-9; d_gene: .; abundance: few; j_gene: TRBJ1-2; CDR3nt: TGTGCCAGCAGTTACTCACCGGGTGAAGGCGGCTACACCTTC; CDR3aa: CASSYSPGEGGYTF
v_gene: TRBV5-1; d_gene: TRBD2; abundance: many; j_gene: TRBJ2-7; CDR3nt: TGCGCCAGCGGAGGGACTAGCGGGAGTAACGAGCAGTACTTC; CDR3aa: CASGGTSGSNEQYF
v_gene: TRBV20-1; d_gene: .; abundance: .; j_gene: TRBJ2-2; CDR3nt: TGCAGTGCTCGGACGGAAGGCAACACCGGGGAGCTGTTTTTT; CDR3aa: CSARTEGNTGELFF
v_gene: TRBV4-1; d_gene: TRBD2; abundance: .; j_gene: TRBJ2-7; CDR3nt: TGCGCCAGGAGCCCATGGGCAGCCGGGACTAGCGGGATGTACGAGCAGTACTTC; CDR3aa: CARSPWAAGTSGMYEQYF
v_gene: TRBV5-1; d_gene: .; abundance: many; j_gene: TRBJ2-2; CDR3nt: TGCGCCAGCAGCTTGGCCCGGGGAACCGGGGAGCTGTTTTTT; CDR3aa: CASSLARGTGELFF
v_gene: TRBV7-3; d_gene: TRBD2; abundance: .; j_gene: TRBJ2-3; CDR3nt: TGTGCCAGCAGCATACTAGCGGGTGTCGGTGTGGGTACGCAGTATTTT; CDR3aa: CASSILAGVGVGTQYF
v_gene: TRBV24-1; d_gene: .; abundance: many; j_gene: TRBJ2-3; CDR3nt: TGTGCCACCAAAGGGATTGTCACAGATACGCAGTATTTT; CDR3aa: CATKGIVTDTQYF
v_gene: TRBV29-1; d_gene: .; abundance: many; j_gene: TRBJ1-1; CDR3nt: TGCAGCGTTGAAGAAACGGTGAACACTGAAGCTTTCTTT; CDR3aa: CSVEETVNTEAFF
v_gene: TRBV10-1; d_gene: .; abundance: few; j_gene: TRBJ2-1; CDR3nt: TGCGCCAGCAGTGAGACTATAGACTTATTGGGGAATGAGCAGTTCTTC; CDR3aa: CASSETIDLLGNEQFF
v_gene: TRBV29-1; d_gene: .; abundance: many; j_gene: TRBJ2-7; CDR3nt: TGCAGCGTTGAAGGGACCGTCGGAGTAGAGCAGTACTTC; CDR3aa: CSVEGTVGVEQYF
v_gene: TRBV24-1; d_gene: TRBD1; abundance: .; j_gene: TRBJ2-3; CDR3nt: TGTGCCACCAGAGGGACAGGGTACGCAGATACGCAGTATTTT; CDR3aa: CATRGTGYADTQYF
v_gene: TRBV20-1; d_gene: .; abundance: .; j_gene: TRBJ2-7; CDR3nt: TGCAGTGCTCAGGCGGCTTCCTACGAGCAGTACTTC; CDR3aa: CSAQAASYEQYF
v_gene: TRBV4-3; d_gene: .; abundance: .; j_gene: TRBJ2-7; CDR3nt: TGCGCCAGCAGCCACAACTTACTTAAGGAAGAGCAGTACTTC; CDR3aa: CASSHNLLKEEQYF
v_gene: TRBV6-1; d_gene: .; abundance: few; j_gene: TRBJ2-1; CDR3nt: TGTGCCAGCAGTGGTATGGGGGAAGTCTACAATGAGCAGTTCTTC; CDR3aa: CASSGMGEVYNEQFF
v_gene: TRBV6-2/TRBV6-3; d_gene: .; abundance: .; j_gene: TRBJ1-4; CDR3nt: TGTGCCAGCAGTTACAAGGTCCTTGAAAAACTGTTTTTT; CDR3aa: CASSYKVLEKLFF
v_gene: TRBV12-3/TRBV12-4; d_gene: .; abundance: many; j_gene: TRBJ2-1; CDR3nt: TGTGCCAGCAGTTTAGCGTGGCAGGGGGGTCCCTACAATGAGCAGTTCTTC; CDR3aa: CASSLAWQGGPYNEQFF
v_gene: TRBV28; d_gene: .; abundance: few; j_gene: TRBJ2-6; CDR3nt: TGTGCCAGCAGGCCCACAGCCATCTGGGCCAACGTCCTGACTTTC; CDR3aa: CASRPTAIWANVLTF
v_gene: TRBV5-1; d_gene: .; abundance: .; j_gene: TRBJ1-1; CDR3nt: TGCGCCAGCAGCACTATCGGGACTCTCAACACTGAAGCTTTCTTT; CDR3aa: CASSTIGTLNTEAFF
v_gene: TRBV19; d_gene: .; abundance: many; j_gene: TRBJ1-2; CDR3nt: TGTGCCAGTAGTATAGTTCAACTCAGAGGCTATGGCTACACCTTC; CDR3aa: CASSIVQLRGYGYTF
v_gene: TRBV6-1; d_gene: TRBD2; abundance: many; j_gene: TRBJ2-7; CDR3nt: TGTGCCAGCAGTCCTAGCGGGAATGGGTACGAGCAGTACTTC; CDR3aa: CASSPSGNGYEQYF
v_gene: TRBV6-1; d_gene: TRBD1; abundance: .; j_gene: TRBJ1-1; CDR3nt: TGTGCCAGCAGACTCGTGGGACAGGGTACTATGAACACTGAAGCTTTCTTT; CDR3aa: CASRLVGQGTMNTEAFF
v_gene: TRBV28; d_gene: TRBD2; abundance: many; j_gene: TRBJ2-2; CDR3nt: TGTGCCAGCAGCCCCAGACAGGGACTAGCGGGAGTTCGTGCCGGGGAGCTGTTTTTT; CDR3aa: CASSPRQGLAGVRAGELFF
v_gene: TRBV28; d_gene: TRBD1; abundance: many; j_gene: TRBJ2-3; CDR3nt: TGTGCCAGCAGTCCCTCCGGGACAGGGACAGATACGCAGTATTTT; CDR3aa: CASSPSGTGTDTQYF
v_gene: TRBV28; d_gene: .; abundance: many; j_gene: TRBJ1-1; CDR3nt: TGTGCCAGCAGTATCAACAGGGAAACTGAAGCTTTCTTT; CDR3aa: CASSINRETEAFF
v_gene: TRBV7-3; d_gene: .; abundance: many; j_gene: TRBJ2-7; CDR3nt: TGTGCCAGCAGCTTAACACACTCCTACGAGCAGTACTTC; CDR3aa: CASSLTHSYEQYF
v_gene: TRBV6-1; d_gene: .; abundance: many; j_gene: TRBJ2-3; CDR3nt: TGTGCCAGCAGCGGTTTAGGGTTCAGCACAGATACGCAGTATTTT; CDR3aa: CASSGLGFSTDTQYF
v_gene: TRBV5-6; d_gene: .; abundance: many; j_gene: TRBJ1-1; CDR3nt: TGTGCCAGCAGCAGGGGTGGGTTGAAGAACACTGAAGCTTTCTTT; CDR3aa: CASSRGGLKNTEAFF
v_gene: TRBV7-9; d_gene: TRBD2; abundance: .; j_gene: TRBJ2-7; CDR3nt: TGTGCCAGCAGCCTAGCGGGAGTCTTTCGAGAGCAGTACTTC; CDR3aa: CASSLAGVFREQYF
v_gene: TRBV18; d_gene: .; abundance: many; j_gene: TRBJ2-5; CDR3nt: TGTGCCAGCTCACCGATGACGATCCACGGGGAGACCCAGTACTTC; CDR3aa: CASSPMTIHGETQYF
v_gene: TRBV6-5; d_gene: .; abundance: many; j_gene: TRBJ1-4; CDR3nt: TGTGCCAGCAGTTACCGAGCTGGGACGTTTGCAACTAATGAAAAACTGTTTTTT; CDR3aa: CASSYRAGTFATNEKLFF
v_gene: TRBV7-2; d_gene: .; abundance: many; j_gene: TRBJ2-5; CDR3nt: TGTGCCAGCAGCCGGGGACCGGAGGAGACCCAGTACTTC; CDR3aa: CASSRGPEETQYF